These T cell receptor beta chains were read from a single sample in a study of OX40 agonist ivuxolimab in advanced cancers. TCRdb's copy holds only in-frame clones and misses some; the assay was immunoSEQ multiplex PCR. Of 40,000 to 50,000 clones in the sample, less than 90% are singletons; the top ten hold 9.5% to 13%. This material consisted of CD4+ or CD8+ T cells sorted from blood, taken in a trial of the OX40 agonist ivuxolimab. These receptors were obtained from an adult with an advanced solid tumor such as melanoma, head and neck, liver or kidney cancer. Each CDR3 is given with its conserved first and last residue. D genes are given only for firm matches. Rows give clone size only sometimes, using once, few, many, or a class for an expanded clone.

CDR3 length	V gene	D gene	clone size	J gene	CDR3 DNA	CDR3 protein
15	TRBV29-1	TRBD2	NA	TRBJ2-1	TGCAGCGTCTCGACTAGCGGGGGGGCTTACAATGAGCAGTTCTTC	CSVSTSGGAYNEQFF
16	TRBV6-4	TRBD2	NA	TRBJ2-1	TGTGCCAGCAGTGACTCGGCTAGCGGCAACTACAATGAGCAGTTCTTC	CASSDSASGNYNEQFF
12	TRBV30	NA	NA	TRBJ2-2	TGTGCCTGGAGTAGATTTGTGGGGGAGCTGTTTTTT	CAWSRFVGELFF
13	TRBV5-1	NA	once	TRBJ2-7	TGCGCCAGCAGCTTGGGCATCGGCGACGAGCAGTACTTC	CASSLGIGDEQYF
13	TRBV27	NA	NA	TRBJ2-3	TGTGCCAGCGCCACCTTTAGCACAGATACGCAGTATTTT	CASATFSTDTQYF
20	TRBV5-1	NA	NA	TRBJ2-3	TGCGCCAGCAGCCAGCAGGGGCCATTAGCCGAGAAACCTAGCACAGATACGCAGTATTTT	CASSQQGPLAEKPSTDTQYF
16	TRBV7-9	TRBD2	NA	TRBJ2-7	TGTGCCAGCAGCTTAACGAGTCGCGGGGGGAACTACGAGCAGTACTTC	CASSLTSRGGNYEQYF
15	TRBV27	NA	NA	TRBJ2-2	TGTGCCAGCAGTCTAACTAAGGGAGCCACCGGGGAGCTGTTTTTT	CASSLTKGATGELFF
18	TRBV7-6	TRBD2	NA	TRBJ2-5	TGTGCCAGCAGCCCCCGGGCCGTAGCGGGGGTGTACCAAGAGACCCAGTACTTC	CASSPRAVAGVYQETQYF
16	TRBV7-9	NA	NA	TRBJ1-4	TGTGCCAGCAGCTCCCAAACAGGGACGGATAATGAAAAACTGTTTTTT	CASSSQTGTDNEKLFF
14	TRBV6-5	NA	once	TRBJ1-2	TGTGCCAGCAGTTACGGACGATTTAACTATGGCTACACCTTC	CASSYGRFNYGYTF
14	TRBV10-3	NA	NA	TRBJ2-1	TGTGCCATCAGCACAGGGGGGGCCTACAATGAGCAGTTCTTC	CAISTGGAYNEQFF
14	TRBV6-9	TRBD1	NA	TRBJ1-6	TGTGCCAGCAGCCCTCGGACAGGGAGCTCACCCCTCCACTTT	CASSPRTGSSPLHF
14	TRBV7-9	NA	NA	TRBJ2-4	TGTGCCAGCAGCCCCGTAGTTGGGGAAAACATTCAGTACTTC	CASSPVVGENIQYF
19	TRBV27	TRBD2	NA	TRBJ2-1	TGTGCCAGCAGTTCGCTTACTAGCGGGGGGGCAGGGTCCTACAATGAGCAGTTCTTC	CASSSLTSGGAGSYNEQFF
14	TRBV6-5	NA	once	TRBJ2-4	TGTGCCGAGAGAGTGGGCAAAGCCAAAAACATTCAGTACTTC	CAERVGKAKNIQYF
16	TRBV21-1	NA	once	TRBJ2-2	TGTGCCAGCAGCAAAGCCCGGAATAGGGACACCGGGGAGCTGTTTTTT	CASSKARNRDTGELFF
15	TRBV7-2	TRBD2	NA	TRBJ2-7	TGTGCCAGCAGCTTAGGACTAGCGGTTACCTACGAGCAGTACTTC	CASSLGLAVTYEQYF
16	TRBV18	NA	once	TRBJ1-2	TGTGCCAGCTCACCTACTGATTCTAGGACCGCCTATGGCTACACCTTC	CASSPTDSRTAYGYTF
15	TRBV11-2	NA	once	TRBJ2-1	TGTGCCAGCAGCTTAAGTCCTAGGTCAGACAATGAGCAGTTCTTC	CASSLSPRSDNEQFF
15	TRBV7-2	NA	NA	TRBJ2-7	TGTGCCAGCAGCTTAGGCGTTAGTTTGAGCCACGAGCAGTACTTC	CASSLGVSLSHEQYF
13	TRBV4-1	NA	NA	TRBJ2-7	TGCGCCAGCAGCCAAGAGATCTCCTACGAGCAGTACTTC	CASSQEISYEQYF
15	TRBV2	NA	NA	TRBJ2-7	TGTGCCAGCAGCTGGACGTTTAACAGGGAGTCCGAGCAGTACTTC	CASSWTFNRESEQYF
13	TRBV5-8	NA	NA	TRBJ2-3	TGTGCCAGCAGCGAGGACGCCAGGGATACGCAGTATTTT	CASSEDARDTQYF
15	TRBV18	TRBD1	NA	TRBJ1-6	TGTGCCAGCTCACCACGGGGACAGTCCGATTCACCCCTCCACTTT	CASSPRGQSDSPLHF
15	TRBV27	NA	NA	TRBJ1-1	TGTGCCAGCAGTTGGGCGGGGGGCTTTGACACTGAAGCTTTCTTT	CASSWAGGFDTEAFF
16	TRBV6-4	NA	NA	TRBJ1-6	TGTGCCAGCAGTTACAGGAGTGAGGGGTCAAATTCACCCCTCCACTTT	CASSYRSEGSNSPLHF
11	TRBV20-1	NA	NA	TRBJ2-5	TGCAGTGCCGTACTAGCAGAGACCCAGTACTTC	CSAVLAETQYF
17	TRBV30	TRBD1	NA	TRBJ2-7	TGTGCCTGGTTAGGGACAGGAACCGTCTATTATCCCTACGAGCAGTACTTC	CAWLGTGTVYYPYEQYF
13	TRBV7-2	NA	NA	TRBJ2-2	TGTGCCAGCAGCTTATCGGCAGGCGGGGAGCTGTTTTTT	CASSLSAGGELFF
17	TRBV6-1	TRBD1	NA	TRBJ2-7	TGTGCCAGCAGTGAAGTTCCTTTTGACAGGGGGCCCTACGAGCAGTACTTC	CASSEVPFDRGPYEQYF
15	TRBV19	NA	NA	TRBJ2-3	TGTGCCAGTAGTATCGCGGGGCGTAGCACAGATACGCAGTATTTT	CASSIAGRSTDTQYF
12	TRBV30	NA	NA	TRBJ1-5	TGTGCCTGGAGTGTAGTTCCGGGCCCCCAGCATTTT	CAWSVVPGPQHF
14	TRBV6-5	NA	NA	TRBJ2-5	TGTGCCAGCAGTTACTCGAATTACCAAGAGACCCAGTACTTC	CASSYSNYQETQYF
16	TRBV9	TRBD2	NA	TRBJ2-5	TGTGCCAGCAGCGTAGTGGCGGGGGGCGCTAAAGAGACCCAGTACTTC	CASSVVAGGAKETQYF
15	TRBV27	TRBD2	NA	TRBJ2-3	TGTGCCAGCAGTCCGAGACTAGCGCCCACAGATACGCAGTATTTT	CASSPRLAPTDTQYF
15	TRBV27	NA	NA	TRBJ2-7	TGTGCCAGCAGTTTAAGGGCAGAAAGCTCCTACGAGCAGTACTTC	CASSLRAESSYEQYF
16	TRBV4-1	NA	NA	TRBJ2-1	TGCGCCAGCAGCCACCCTAGCGGAGGAAGAGGGGGTGAGCAGTTCTTC	CASSHPSGGRGGEQFF
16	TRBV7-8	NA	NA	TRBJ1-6	TGTGCCAGCAGTCTTTCCCCTCGGTCCTATAATTCACCCCTCCACTTT	CASSLSPRSYNSPLHF
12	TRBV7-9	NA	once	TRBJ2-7	TGTGCCAGCAGCACCCAAAACGCCGAGCAGTACTTC	CASSTQNAEQYF
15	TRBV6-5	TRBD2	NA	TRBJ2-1	TGTGCCAGCAGTTACTCTAGCGGGAGTGGCAATGAGCAGTTCTTC	CASSYSSGSGNEQFF
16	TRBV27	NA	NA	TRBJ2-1	TGTGCCAGCAGTTCCTACCCTAGAACGGGGAACAATGAGCAGTTCTTC	CASSSYPRTGNNEQFF
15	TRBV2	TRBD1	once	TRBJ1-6	TGTGCCAGCAGGAGCCGGGACAGGGGTGGTTCACCCCTCCACTTT	CASRSRDRGGSPLHF
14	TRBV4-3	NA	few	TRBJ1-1	TGCGCCAGCAGCCAAGATTTTGGGGAGGCTGAAGCTTTCTTT	CASSQDFGEAEAFF
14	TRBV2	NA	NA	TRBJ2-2	TGTGCCAGCACGGGCCTGACGAACACCGGGGAGCTGTTTTTT	CASTGLTNTGELFF
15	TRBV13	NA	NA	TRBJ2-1	TGTGCCAGCAGCTTAGGAAGGAGCTCCTACAATGAGCAGTTCTTC	CASSLGRSSYNEQFF
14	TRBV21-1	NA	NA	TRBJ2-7	TGTGCCGTCCCAATTATTACAATCTCCTACGAGCAGTACTTC	CAVPIITISYEQYF
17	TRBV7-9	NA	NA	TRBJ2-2	TGTGCCAGCAGCCTTGGTGGGGGCAGGGACTACACCGGGGAGCTGTTTTTT	CASSLGGGRDYTGELFF
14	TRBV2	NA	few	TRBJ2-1	TGTGCCAGCAGGGACCTGAATTCCTACAATGAGCAGTTCTTC	CASRDLNSYNEQFF
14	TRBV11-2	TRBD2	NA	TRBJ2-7	TGTGCCAGCAGCTTCGGCGCGGGGGCCTACGAGCAGTACTTC	CASSFGAGAYEQYF
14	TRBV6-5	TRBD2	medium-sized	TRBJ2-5	TGTGCCAGCAGTTCTCCTAGCGGGAGGCAGACCCAGTACTTC	CASSSPSGRQTQYF